This T cell receptor beta chain was identified during a study of shared clonotypes between healthy human individuals. Study observations and caveats: Naive CD4 clonotype sharing across four donors was about 5%. It was expected that sequencing depth would affect clonotype sharing among donors.

The V end was cut by 0 bases, the J end by 6 bases, with 12 bases between. The CDR3 contains 15 residues. Germline lookup yields CDR1 SGHRS and CDR2 YFSETQ. CD8 cells classed as naive were CD45RO-negative and positively selected for CCR7, excluding terminally differentiated effector memory CD45RA+ cells. Free of recent acute infections or vaccinations, the donors were healthy HIV-negative adults. The study drew all its donors from Caucasian adults living in Nashville, Tennessee. The method was immunoSEQ multiplex PCR; TCRdb's version includes in-frame clones alone and lacks a portion of them. The data show around 2,000,000 clones, with around 96% seen just once and about 1.1% held by the top ten. Details on this clone: What it binds is unknown.

Sequencing was carried out using naive CD8+ T cells sorted from blood. This receptor was obtained from a man in his late teens or twenties in good health. This chain connects TRBV5-1 to TRBJ2-2; no clear D. The CDR3 coding sequence is TGCGCCAGCAGCTTGGGATACTATGAGGCCGGGGAGCTGTTTTTT. This codes for CASSLGYYEAGELFF.